The 17 T cell receptor beta chains below were found in one sample sequenced in a study of response to subunit inactivated influenza vaccine. One entry per CDR3 protein results from TCRdb running MiXCR on the RT-PCR reads. This repertoire shows 500,000 to 550,000 distinct CDR3 sequences, approximately 20% found once; its top ten account for roughly 2.8%. In addition, the sample was reused for a study of T cells expressing NK-cell markers. That report notes: For TCR beta, cDNA was produced by 5'RACE template switching with UMIs.

The sample here was CD4+ T cells sorted from PBMCs, taken 12 days after vaccination. The source is a man aged 45-60 years who received an inactivated influenza vaccine.

The J gene is TRBJ2-5, the V gene TRBV27; the match to TRBD2 covers 9 bases. Germline V gene sequence: CDR1 MNHEY, CDR2 SMNVEV (reference sequence). The CDR3 contains 16 residues. V trimming: 1 base; J trimming: 5 bases; junction bases outside the gene matches: 8. The CDR3 DNA reads as TGTGCCAGCAGTTTATTCGGCGGGGGGGCCTATGAGACCCAGTACTTC. This translates into CASSLFGGGAYETQYF.

The chain carries TRBV6-2 or TRBV6-3 and TRBJ2-7; weak D call: TRBD1 (6 bases). V was clipped by 6 bases and J by 3 bases, with 18 bases between them. The length of the CDR3 is 15 residues. CDR1 and CDR2 from the germline V gene are MNHEY and SVGEGT. The CDR3 DNA sequence: TGTGCCAGCAGGGACAGAAGGGACGTCAGCTACGAGCAGTACTTC. This translates into CASRDRRDVSYEQYF.

This chain uses TRBV6-2 or TRBV6-3 with TRBJ2-3, with no clear D. Trimming left V 8 bases short and J 0 bases short, with 12 bases between. The CDR3 length is 14 residues. The germline CDR1 and CDR2 sequences are MNHEY and SVGEGT. CDR3 residues: CASRGNPSTDTQYF. For the CDR3, the DNA is TGTGCCAGCCGTGGAAACCCTAGCACAGATACGCAGTATTTT.

The rearrangement uses TRBV7-2 and TRBJ1-1; D is unresolved. Germline values: CDR1 SGHTA, CDR2 FQGNSA. V dropped 3 bases and J dropped 6 bases, with 11 bases sitting between them. The CDR3 extends over 13 amino acids. The CDR3 coding sequence is TGTGCCAGCAGCTTCCAGTATCGGGCTGAAGCTTTCTTT. Translating it yields CASSFQYRAEAFF.

The chain uses TRBV7-3 and TRBJ2-1, with D perhaps matching TRBD2 (7 bases). The germline V gene has CDR1 SGHTA and CDR2 FQGTGA. This CDR3 is 14 amino acids long. V lost 5 bases and J 8 bases, leaving 16 bases between the germline ends. The DNA of the CDR3 is TGTGCCAGCAGCCCTGACACGGGGGGCGATGAGCAGTTCTTC. Protein: CASSPDTGGDEQFF.

The J gene is TRBJ1-2, the V gene TRBV3-1, with D maybe TRBD1 (6 bases). Germline V gives CDR1 LGHDT, CDR2 YNNKEL (reference sequence). Deletions cut 0 bases from V and 7 bases from J, with 12 bases between. CDR3 length: 14 amino acids. CDR3 in amino acids: CASSQESGVSGYTF. For the CDR3, the DNA is TGTGCCAGCAGCCAAGAGTCAGGGGTCTCTGGCTACACCTTC.

This clonotype appeared a few times. CDR3: CASSLGQDAGELFF. In DNA form, the CDR3 reads TGCGCCAGCAGCTTGGGACAGGATGCGGGGGAGCTGTTTTTT. The chain is built from TRBV5-1 and TRBJ2-2, with D perhaps matching TRBD1 (6 bases). This CDR3 spans 14 amino acids. Germline values: CDR1 SGHRS, CDR2 YFSETQ. Deletions cut 0 bases from V and 8 bases from J, with 11 bases between.

This clonotype was recorded at least ten times. The rearrangement uses TRBV12-3 or TRBV12-4 and TRBJ1-3; D not resolved. V lost 0 bases and J lost 7, with 10 bases in between. The CDR3 spans 14 residues. This CDR3 reads CASSLAGKRNTIYF. The CDR3 DNA reads as TGTGCCAGCAGTTTAGCAGGGAAACGGAACACCATATATTTT.

V and J are TRBV20-1 and TRBJ2-5; 8 bases line up with TRBD1. Looked up from germline, CDR1 is DFQATT and CDR2 is SNEGSKA (reference sequence). Trimming removed 0 bases from V and 4 bases from J; junction bases left unmatched: 4. The CDR3 length is 14 residues. The CDR3 region is CSARETGAPETQYF. For the CDR3, the DNA is TGCAGTGCTAGAGAGACAGGGGCCCCAGAGACCCAGTACTTC.

The rearrangement joins TRBV21-1 to TRBJ1-5. TRBV21-1 is reported as a pseudogene. The CDR3 totals 18 residues. The CDR3 bases are TGTGCCAGCAGCAAAGGTTTGGAAAGGAACAATAGCAATCAGCCCCAGCATTTT. It specifies CASSKGLERNNSNQPQHF.

The genes are TRBV6-1 and TRBJ2-2; TRBD2 matches at 7 bases. This CDR3 contains 18 residues. The germline CDR1 and CDR2 sequences are MNHNS and SASEGT. The V segment lost 6 bases and the J segment 5 bases; nucleotides outside the gene matches: 18. CDR3 protein: CASSNLPPLFGGTGELFF. CDR3 DNA: TGTGCCAGCAGCAATCTACCCCCTCTCTTCGGGGGGACCGGGGAGCTGTTTTTT.

This clonotype was detected only once. The rearrangement links TRBV7-9 to TRBJ1-6; TRBD1 is a possible D gene (5 bases). V lost 5 bases to trimming and J lost 6 bases, with 14 bases between them. This CDR3 contains 15 residues. CDR1 and CDR2 (germline): SEHNR, FQNEAQ (reference sequence). The chain's CDR3 is CASSQAGGPNSPLHF. As DNA, the CDR3 is TGTGCCAGCAGCCAGGCGGGGGGTCCTAATTCACCCCTCCACTTT.

This clonotype was observed a handful of times. V and J are TRBV20-1 and TRBJ2-3, with 11 bases matching TRBD2. Unmatched junction bases numbered 9, after V lost 6 bases and J lost 4 bases. CDR1 and CDR2 from the germline V gene are DFQATT and SNEGSKA (reference sequence). This CDR3 is 15 amino acids long. CDR3 residues: CSALAGGIPPDTQYF. The CDR3 nucleotides are TGCAGTGCCCTAGCGGGGGGAATTCCTCCAGATACGCAGTATTTT.

V is TRBV7-2 and J is TRBJ2-7, with D tentatively TRBD1 (5 bases). This CDR3 has 16 amino acids. Germline V gene data show CDR1 as SGHTA and CDR2 as FQGNSA. Trimming pared 3 bases from V and 4 bases from J, leaving 19 bases between. CDR3 region: CASSFDIRVKSYEQYF. CDR3 DNA sequence: TGTGCCAGCAGCTTTGACATCAGGGTAAAGAGTTACGAGCAGTACTTC.

The chain joins TRBV7-9 to TRBJ2-5, with TRBD1 matching 9 bases. Unmatched junction bases numbered 6, after V lost 5 bases and J lost 5 bases. Germline V gives CDR1 SEHNR, CDR2 FQNEAQ (reference sequence). The CDR3 length is 14 residues. The CDR3 reads CASSAQGAWETQYF. The CDR3 region has the DNA TGTGCCAGCAGCGCACAGGGGGCATGGGAGACCCAGTACTTC.

The V and J genes are TRBV7-8 and TRBJ2-1, with 7 bases matching TRBD2. The ends lost 10 bases at V and 12 bases at J; junction bases unmatched: 18. The CDR3 has 14 amino acids. The germline gives CDR1 SGHVS, CDR2 FQNEAQ. CDR3 amino acids: CATTPAGNSVVQFF. In DNA, the CDR3 is TGTGCCACCACCCCAGCGGGGAATAGTGTCGTGCAGTTCTTC.

In this sample, this clonotype turned up a few times. The chain has TRBV10-3 and TRBJ1-6; tentative D call: TRBD1 (5 bases). The V gene lost 3 bases and the J gene lost 3 bases, with 12 bases spanning the gap. Germline V gene sequence: CDR1 ENHRY, CDR2 SYGVKD. CDR3 size: 16 residues. CDR3 loop: CAISERQPSYNSPLHF. CDR3 in DNA: TGTGCCATCAGTGAAAGACAGCCCAGCTATAATTCACCCCTCCACTTT.